This T cell receptor (beta chain) was sequenced in a study of cytomegalovirus exposure and HLA in healthy donors. Study-wide results and caveats: For TCR beta chains, V- and J-gene trimming was later linked to a missense DCLRE1C variant. An ancestry cluster, one associated with Asian ancestry, reportedly showed fewer N-insertions than the 666-donor mean in a later analysis.

PCR was performed using 60 Vbeta and 13 Jbeta primers. Some clones are missing from TCRdb's copy, which holds only in-frame ones; the method was immunoSEQ multiplex PCR. The repertoire holds around 50,000 clones, about 83% seen once, with 4.3% in the top ten. Germline values: CDR1 MNHNS, CDR2 SASEGT. This CDR3 has 13 amino acids. Trimming pared 2 bases from V and 8 bases from J, leaving 12 bases between. A note on this clone: Its specificity is unknown.

The rearrangement links TRBV6-1 to TRBJ1-1; D is unresolved. This TCR derives from a man aged 30 to 39 in good health and CMV-seronegative. The sample was PBMCs. The CDR3 is CASSESGVREAFF. The CDR3 DNA is TGTGCCAGCAGTGAATCGGGAGTCCGGGAAGCTTTCTTT.